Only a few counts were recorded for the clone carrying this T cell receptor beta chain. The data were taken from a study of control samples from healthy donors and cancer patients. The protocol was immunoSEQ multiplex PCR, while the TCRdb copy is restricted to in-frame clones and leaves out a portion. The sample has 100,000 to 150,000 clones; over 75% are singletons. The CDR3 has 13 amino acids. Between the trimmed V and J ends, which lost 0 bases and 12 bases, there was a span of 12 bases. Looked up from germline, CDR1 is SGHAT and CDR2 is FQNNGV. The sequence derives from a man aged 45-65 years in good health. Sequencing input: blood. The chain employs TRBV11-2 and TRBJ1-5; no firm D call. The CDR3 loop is CASSLEGAGNQHF. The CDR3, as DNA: TGTGCCAGCAGCTTAGAAGGCGCAGGCAACCAGCATTTT.